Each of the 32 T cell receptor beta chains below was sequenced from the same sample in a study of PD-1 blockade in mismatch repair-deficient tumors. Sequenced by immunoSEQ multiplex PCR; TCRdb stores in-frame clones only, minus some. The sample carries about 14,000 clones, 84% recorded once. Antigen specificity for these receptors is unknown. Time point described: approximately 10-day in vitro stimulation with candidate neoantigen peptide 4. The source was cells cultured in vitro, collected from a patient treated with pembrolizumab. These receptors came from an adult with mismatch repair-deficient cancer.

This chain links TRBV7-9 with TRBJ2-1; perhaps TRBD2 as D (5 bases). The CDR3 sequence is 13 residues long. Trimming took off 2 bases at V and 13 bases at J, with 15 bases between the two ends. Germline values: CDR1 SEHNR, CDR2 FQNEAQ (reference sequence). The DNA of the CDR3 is TGTGCCAGCAGCTTAATCCAGACTATTCCTCAGTTCTTC. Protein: CASSLIQTIPQFF.

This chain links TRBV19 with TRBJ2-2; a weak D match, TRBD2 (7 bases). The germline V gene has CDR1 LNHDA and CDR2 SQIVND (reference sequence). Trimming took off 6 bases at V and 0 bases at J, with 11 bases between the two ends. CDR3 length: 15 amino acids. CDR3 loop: CASRAGQTNTGELFF. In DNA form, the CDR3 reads TGTGCCAGTAGAGCGGGACAAACGAACACCGGGGAGCTGTTTTTT.

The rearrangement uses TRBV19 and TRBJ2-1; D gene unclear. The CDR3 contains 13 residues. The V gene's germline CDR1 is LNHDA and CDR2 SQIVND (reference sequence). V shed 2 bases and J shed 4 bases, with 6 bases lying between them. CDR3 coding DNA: TGTGCCAGTAGTATATCAACATACAATGAGCAGTTCTTC. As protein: CASSISTYNEQFF.

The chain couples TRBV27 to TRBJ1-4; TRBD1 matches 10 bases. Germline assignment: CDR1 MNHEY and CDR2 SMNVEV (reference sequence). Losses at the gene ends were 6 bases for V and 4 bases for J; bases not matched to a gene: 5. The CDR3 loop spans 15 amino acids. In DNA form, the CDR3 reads TGTGCCAGCAGCCGTAGGGACAGGGGTAATGAAAAACTGTTTTTT. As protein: CASSRRDRGNEKLFF.

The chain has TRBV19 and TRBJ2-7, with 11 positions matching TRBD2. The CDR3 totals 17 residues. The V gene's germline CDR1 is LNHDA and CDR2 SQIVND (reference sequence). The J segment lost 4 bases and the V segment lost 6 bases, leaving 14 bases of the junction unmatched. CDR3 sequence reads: CASSPLGSTSGSYEQYF. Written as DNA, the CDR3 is TGTGCCAGTAGCCCTTTAGGGAGTACTAGCGGGAGTTACGAGCAGTACTTC.

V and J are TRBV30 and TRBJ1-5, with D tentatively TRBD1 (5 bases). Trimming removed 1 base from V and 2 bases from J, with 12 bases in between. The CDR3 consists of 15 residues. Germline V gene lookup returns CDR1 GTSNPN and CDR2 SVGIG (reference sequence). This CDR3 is CAWSAGAGGNQPQHF. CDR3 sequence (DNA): TGTGCCTGGAGTGCCGGGGCGGGGGGCAATCAGCCCCAGCATTTT.

CDR3 nucleotides: TGTGCCTGGAGCCCAGCGACAGGGGTGGCCTACAATGAGCAGTTCTTC. Its translation is CAWSPATGVAYNEQFF. V and J are TRBV30 and TRBJ2-1; 8 bases fit TRBD1. In germline, CDR1 is GTSNPN, CDR2 SVGIG (reference sequence). CDR3 size: 16 residues. With V trimmed by 3 bases and J by 2 bases, 9 bases remained unmatched.

The CDR3 loop reads CAISEGTGTYEQYF. The CDR3 coding sequence is TGTGCCATCAGTGAAGGGACAGGTACCTACGAGCAGTACTTC. The chain has TRBV10-3 and TRBJ2-7, with 8 bases fitting TRBD1. Germline V gives CDR1 ENHRY, CDR2 SYGVKD. With V trimmed by 3 bases and J by 2 bases, 3 bases remained unmatched. The CDR3 has 14 residues.

The CDR3 loop is CASSPPDRSGLYEQYF. CDR3 DNA sequence: TGTGCCAGCAGCCCCCCCGACAGGTCGGGCCTCTACGAGCAGTACTTC. The chain recombines TRBV11-3 with TRBJ2-7, with D possibly TRBD1 on 6 matching bases. V lost 5 bases, J lost 3 bases, and 20 bases lay in between. There are 16 residues in the CDR3. Germline CDR1 SGHNT, CDR2 YENEEA.

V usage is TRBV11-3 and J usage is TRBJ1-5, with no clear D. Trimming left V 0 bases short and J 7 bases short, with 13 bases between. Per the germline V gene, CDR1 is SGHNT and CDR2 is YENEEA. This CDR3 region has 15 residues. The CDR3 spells CASSLDSLLGQPQHF. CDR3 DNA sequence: TGTGCCAGCAGCTTAGATTCACTACTCGGCCAGCCCCAGCATTTT. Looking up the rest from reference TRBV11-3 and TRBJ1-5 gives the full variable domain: EAGVVQSPRYKIIEKKQPVAFWCNPISGHNTLYWYLQNLGQGPELLIRYENEEAVDDSQLPKDRFSAERLKGVDSTLKIQPAELGDSAVYLCASSLDSLLGQPQHFGDGTRLSIL.

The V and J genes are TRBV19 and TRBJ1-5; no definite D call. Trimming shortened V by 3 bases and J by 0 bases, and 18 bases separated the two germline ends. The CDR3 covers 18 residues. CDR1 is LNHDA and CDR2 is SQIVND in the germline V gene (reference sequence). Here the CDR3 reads CASSIRPYKVYSNQPQHF. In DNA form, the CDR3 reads TGTGCCAGTAGTATCAGGCCATATAAGGTCTATAGCAATCAGCCCCAGCATTTT.

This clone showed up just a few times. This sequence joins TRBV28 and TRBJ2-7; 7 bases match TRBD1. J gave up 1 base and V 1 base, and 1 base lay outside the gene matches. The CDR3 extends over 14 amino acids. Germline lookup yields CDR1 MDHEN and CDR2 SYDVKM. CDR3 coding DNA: TGTGCCAGCAGTTTATCAGGGGGATCCTACGAGCAGTACTTC. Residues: CASSLSGGSYEQYF.

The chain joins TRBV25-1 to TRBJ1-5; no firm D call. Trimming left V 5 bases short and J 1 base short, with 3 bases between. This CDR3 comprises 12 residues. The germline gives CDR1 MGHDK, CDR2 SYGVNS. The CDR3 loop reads CASSYSNQPQHF. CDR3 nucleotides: TGTGCCAGCAGTTACAGCAATCAGCCCCAGCATTTT.

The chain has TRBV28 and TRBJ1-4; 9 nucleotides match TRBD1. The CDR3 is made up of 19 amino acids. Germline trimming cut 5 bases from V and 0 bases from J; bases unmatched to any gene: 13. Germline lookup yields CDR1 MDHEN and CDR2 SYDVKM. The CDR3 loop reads CASSNYRGRSSTTNEKLFF. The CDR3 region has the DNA TGTGCCAGCAGTAACTACAGGGGGCGGAGTTCCACAACTAATGAAAAACTGTTTTTT.

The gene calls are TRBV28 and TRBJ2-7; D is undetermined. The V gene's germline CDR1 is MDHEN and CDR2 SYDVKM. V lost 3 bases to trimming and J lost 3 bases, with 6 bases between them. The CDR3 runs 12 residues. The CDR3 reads CASSFLSYEQYF. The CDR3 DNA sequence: TGTGCCAGCAGTTTTTTGAGCTACGAGCAGTACTTC.

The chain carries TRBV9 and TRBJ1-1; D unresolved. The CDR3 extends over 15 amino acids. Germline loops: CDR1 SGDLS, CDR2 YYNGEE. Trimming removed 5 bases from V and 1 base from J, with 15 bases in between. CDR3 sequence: CASRVSSDANTEAFF. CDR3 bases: TGTGCCAGCAGAGTCTCCTCTGACGCGAACACTGAAGCTTTCTTT.

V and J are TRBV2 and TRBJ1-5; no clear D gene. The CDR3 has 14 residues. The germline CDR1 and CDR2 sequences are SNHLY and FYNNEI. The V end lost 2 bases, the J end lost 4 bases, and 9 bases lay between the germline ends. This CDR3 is CASSERQSNQPQHF. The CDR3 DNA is TGTGCCAGCAGTGAACGGCAGTCAAATCAGCCCCAGCATTTT.

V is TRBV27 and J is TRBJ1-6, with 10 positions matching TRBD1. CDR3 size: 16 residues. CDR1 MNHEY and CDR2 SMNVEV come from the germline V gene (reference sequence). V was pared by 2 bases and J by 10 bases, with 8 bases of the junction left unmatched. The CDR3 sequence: CASSLGGGTGASPLHF. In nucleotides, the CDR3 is TGTGCCAGCAGTTTAGGGGGCGGGACAGGGGCATCACCCCTCCACTTT.

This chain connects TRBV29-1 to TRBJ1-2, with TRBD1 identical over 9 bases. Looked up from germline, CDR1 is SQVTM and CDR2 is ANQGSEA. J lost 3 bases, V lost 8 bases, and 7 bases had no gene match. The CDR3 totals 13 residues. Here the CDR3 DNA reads TGCAGCCTTGGGACAGGGCGCGACTATGGCTACACCTTC. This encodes CSLGTGRDYGYTF.

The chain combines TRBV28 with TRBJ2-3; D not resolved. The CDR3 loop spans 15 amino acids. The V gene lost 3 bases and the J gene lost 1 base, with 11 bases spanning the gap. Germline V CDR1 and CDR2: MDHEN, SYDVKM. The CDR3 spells CASSLTGSGTDTQYF. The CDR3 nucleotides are TGTGCCAGCAGTTTGACCGGCTCGGGCACAGATACGCAGTATTTT.

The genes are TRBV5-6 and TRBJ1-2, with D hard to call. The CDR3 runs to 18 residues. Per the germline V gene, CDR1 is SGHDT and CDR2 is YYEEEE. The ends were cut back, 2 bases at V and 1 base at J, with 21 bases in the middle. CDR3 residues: CASSFITATMEYNYGYTF. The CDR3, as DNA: TGTGCCAGCAGCTTTATCACGGCCACGATGGAATATAACTATGGCTACACCTTC.

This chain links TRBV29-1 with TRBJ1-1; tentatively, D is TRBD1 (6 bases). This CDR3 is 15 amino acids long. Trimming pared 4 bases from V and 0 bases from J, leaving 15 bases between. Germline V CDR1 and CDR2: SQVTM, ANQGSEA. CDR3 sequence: CSVGQVRSMNTEAFF. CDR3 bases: TGCAGCGTTGGACAGGTAAGGAGTATGAACACTGAAGCTTTCTTT.

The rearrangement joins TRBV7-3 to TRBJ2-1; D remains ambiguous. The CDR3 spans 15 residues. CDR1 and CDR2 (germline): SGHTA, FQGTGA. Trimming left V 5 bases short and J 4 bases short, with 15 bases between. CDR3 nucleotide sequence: TGTGCCAGCAGCCCCGGACCTAAACTTTACAATGAGCAGTTCTTC. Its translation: CASSPGPKLYNEQFF.

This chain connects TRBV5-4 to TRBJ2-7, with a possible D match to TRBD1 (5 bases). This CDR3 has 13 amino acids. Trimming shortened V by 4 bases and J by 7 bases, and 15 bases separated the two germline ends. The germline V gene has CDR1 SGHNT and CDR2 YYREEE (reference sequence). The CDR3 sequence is CASSGDRRGEQYF. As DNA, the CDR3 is TGTGCCAGCAGCGGCGACCGAAGGGGTGAGCAGTACTTC.

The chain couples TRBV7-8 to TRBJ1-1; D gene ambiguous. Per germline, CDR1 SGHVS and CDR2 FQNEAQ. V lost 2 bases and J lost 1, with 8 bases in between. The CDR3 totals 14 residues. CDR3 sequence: CASSLRRSNTEAFF. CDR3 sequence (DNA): TGTGCCAGCAGCTTAAGACGGTCGAACACTGAAGCTTTCTTT.

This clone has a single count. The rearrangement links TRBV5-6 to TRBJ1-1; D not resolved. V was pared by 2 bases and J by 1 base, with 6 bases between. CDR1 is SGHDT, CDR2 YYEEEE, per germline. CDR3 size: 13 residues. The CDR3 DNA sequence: TGTGCCAGCAGCTTTTTAAAGAACACTGAAGCTTTCTTT. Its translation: CASSFLKNTEAFF.

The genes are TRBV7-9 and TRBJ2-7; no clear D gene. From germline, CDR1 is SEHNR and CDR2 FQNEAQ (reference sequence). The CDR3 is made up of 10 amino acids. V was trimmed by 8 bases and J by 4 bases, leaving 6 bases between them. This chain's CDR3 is CASGIYEQYF. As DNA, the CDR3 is TGTGCCAGCGGTATATACGAGCAGTACTTC.

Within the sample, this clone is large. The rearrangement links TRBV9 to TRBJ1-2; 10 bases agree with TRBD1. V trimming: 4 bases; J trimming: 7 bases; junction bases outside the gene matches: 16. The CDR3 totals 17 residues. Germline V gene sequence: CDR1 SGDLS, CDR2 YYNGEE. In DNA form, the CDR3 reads TGTGCCAGCAGCACTATGACCGCCGGGACAGGGGCTTCTGGCTACACCTTC. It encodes CASSTMTAGTGASGYTF.

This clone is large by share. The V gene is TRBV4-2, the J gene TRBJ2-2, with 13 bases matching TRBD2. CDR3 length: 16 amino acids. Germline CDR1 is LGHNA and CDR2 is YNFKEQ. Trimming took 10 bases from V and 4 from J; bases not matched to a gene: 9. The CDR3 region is CAIKLAGGPSTGELFF. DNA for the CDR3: TGTGCCATCAAACTAGCGGGAGGGCCGTCCACCGGGGAGCTGTTTTTT.

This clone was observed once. The CDR3 loop reads CASSLSPSSSYEQYF. CDR3 DNA: TGCGCCAGCAGCTTGAGTCCCTCGAGCTCCTACGAGCAGTACTTC. This rearrangement joins TRBV5-1 to TRBJ2-7; no clear D. V lost 1 base and J 0 bases, leaving 11 bases between the germline ends. CDR1 SGHRS and CDR2 YFSETQ come from the germline V gene. This CDR3 has 15 residues.

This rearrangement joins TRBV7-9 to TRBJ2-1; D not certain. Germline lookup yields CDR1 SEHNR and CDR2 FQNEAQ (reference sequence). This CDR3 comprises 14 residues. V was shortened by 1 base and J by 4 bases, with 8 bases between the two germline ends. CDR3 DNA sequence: TGTGCCAGCAGCTTAGTTGCCTCTTACAATGAGCAGTTCTTC. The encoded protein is CASSLVASYNEQFF. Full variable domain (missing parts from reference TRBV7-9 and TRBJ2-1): DTGVSQNPRHKITKRGQNVTFRCDPISEHNRLYWYRQTLGQGPEFLTYFQNEAQLEKSRLLSDRFSAERPKGSFSTLEIQRTEQGDSAMYLCASSLVASYNEQFFGPGTRLTVL.

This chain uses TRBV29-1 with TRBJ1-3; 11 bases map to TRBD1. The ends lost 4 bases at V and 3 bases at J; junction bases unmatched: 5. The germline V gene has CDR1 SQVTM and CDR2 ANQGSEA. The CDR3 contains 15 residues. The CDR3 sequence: CSVGHGTGGGNTIYF. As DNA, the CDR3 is TGCAGCGTTGGACACGGGACAGGGGGTGGAAACACCATATATTTT.